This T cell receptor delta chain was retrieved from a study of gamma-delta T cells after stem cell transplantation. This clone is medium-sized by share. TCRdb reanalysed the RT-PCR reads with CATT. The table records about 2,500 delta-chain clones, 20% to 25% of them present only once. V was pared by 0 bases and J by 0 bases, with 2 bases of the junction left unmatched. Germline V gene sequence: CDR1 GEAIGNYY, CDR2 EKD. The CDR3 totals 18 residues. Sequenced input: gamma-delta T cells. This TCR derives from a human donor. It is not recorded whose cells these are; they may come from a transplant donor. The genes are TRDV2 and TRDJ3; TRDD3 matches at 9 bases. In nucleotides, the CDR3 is TGTGCCTGTGACACCCTACTGGGGGACTCCTGGGACACCCGACAGATGTTTTTC. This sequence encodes CACDTLLGDSWDTRQMFF.